This T cell receptor beta chain appears in the sequencing data of a study of T cells in Graves' hyperthyroidism and ophthalmopathy. RNA transcripts gave rise to amplified TCR beta CDR3 regions. A first-round RT-PCR of the TCR CDR3 used the HTBI primer set. TCRdb reprocessed the multiplex PCR reads via MiXCR and lists one record per CDR3 protein. The sample lists 550,000 to 650,000 distinct CDR3 sequences, over 11% occurring once. V was trimmed by 8 bases and J by 8 bases, leaving 16 bases between them. This CDR3 contains 14 residues. Germline V lookup: CDR1 MNHEY, CDR2 SVGEGT. Lactation, pregnancy, other autoimmune disease or uncontrolled infection led to exclusion of patients. The PBMCs were taken from about 9.7 ml of fresh peripheral blood. Of note for this clonotype: The target antigen is unknown. A single base separates this from a much larger clone, so it may be a read error.

Study outcomes and limitations: Also found in blood were most expanded thyroid clonotypes above 0.001.

This chain joins TRBV6-2 or TRBV6-3 and TRBJ1-6; D is unresolved. The origin of this receptor is a woman in her twenties or thirties with Graves' hyperthyroidism that later progressed to Graves' ophthalmopathy. Sequencing was carried out using blood. Here the CDR3 reads CASGSQPWDSPLHF. The CDR3 region has the DNA TGTGCCAGCGGATCCCAGCCATGGGATTCACCCCTCCACTTT.